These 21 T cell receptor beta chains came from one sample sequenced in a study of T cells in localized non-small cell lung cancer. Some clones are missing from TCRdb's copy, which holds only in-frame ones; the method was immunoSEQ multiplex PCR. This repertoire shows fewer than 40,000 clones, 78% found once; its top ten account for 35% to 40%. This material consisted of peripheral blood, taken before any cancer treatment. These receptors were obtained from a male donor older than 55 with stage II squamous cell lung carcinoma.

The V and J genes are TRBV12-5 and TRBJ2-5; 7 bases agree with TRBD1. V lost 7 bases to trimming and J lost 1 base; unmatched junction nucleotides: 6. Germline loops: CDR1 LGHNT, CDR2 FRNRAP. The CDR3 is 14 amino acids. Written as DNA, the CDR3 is TGTGCTAGTGCCCCGCGGACAGGCCAAGAGACCCAGTACTTC. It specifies CASAPRTGQETQYF.

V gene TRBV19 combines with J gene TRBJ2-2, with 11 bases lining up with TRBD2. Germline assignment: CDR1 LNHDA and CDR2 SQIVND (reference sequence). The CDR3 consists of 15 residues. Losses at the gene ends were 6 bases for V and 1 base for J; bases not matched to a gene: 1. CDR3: CASRGLAENTGELFF. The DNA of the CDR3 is TGTGCCAGTAGGGGACTAGCGGAGAACACCGGGGAGCTGTTTTTT.

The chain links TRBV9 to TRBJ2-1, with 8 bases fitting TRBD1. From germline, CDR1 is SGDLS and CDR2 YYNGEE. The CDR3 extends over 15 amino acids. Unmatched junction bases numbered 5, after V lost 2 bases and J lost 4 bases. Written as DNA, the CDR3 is TGTGCCAGCAGCGTCGACAGGGGTAGGTACAATGAGCAGTTCTTC. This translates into CASSVDRGRYNEQFF.

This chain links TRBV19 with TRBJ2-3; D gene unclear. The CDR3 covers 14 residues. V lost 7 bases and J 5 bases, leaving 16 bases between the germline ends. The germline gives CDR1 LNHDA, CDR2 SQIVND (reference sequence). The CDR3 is CASTLGTTGDTQYF. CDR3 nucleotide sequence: TGTGCCAGTACTCTGGGCACAACGGGAGATACGCAGTATTTT.

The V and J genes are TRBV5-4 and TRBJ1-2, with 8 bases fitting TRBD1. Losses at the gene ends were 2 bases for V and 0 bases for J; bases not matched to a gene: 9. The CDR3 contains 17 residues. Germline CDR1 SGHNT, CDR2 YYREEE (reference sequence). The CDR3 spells CASSFGAGGDPNYGYTF. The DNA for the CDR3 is TGTGCCAGCAGCTTCGGGGCAGGGGGCGATCCTAACTATGGCTACACCTTC.

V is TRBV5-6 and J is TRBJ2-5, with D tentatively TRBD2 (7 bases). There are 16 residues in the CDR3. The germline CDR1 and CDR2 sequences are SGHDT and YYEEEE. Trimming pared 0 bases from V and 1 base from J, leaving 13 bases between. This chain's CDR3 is CASSLVGGGAQETQYF. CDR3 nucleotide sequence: TGTGCCAGCAGCTTGGTGGGAGGGGGGGCCCAAGAGACCCAGTACTTC.

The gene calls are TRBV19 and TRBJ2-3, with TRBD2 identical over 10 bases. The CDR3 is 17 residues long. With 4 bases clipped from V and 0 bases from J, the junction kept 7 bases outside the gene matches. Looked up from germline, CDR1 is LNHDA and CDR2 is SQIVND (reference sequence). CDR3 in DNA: TGTGCCAGTAGTAGGTCTCAGACTAGCGGGAGCACAGATACGCAGTATTTT. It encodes CASSRSQTSGSTDTQYF.

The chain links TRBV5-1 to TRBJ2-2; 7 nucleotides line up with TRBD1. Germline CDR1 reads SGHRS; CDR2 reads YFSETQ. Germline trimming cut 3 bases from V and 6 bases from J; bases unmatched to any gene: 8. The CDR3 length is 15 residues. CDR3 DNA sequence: TGCGCCAGCAGCTGGATCGACAGGGTGGCCGGGGAGCTGTTTTTT. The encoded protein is CASSWIDRVAGELFF.

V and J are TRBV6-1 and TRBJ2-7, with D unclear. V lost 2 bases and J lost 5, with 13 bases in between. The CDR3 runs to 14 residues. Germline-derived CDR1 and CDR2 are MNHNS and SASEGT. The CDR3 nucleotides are TGTGCCAGCAGTGAATGGCGTAGTAGTGACGAGCAGTACTTC. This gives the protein CASSEWRSSDEQYF.

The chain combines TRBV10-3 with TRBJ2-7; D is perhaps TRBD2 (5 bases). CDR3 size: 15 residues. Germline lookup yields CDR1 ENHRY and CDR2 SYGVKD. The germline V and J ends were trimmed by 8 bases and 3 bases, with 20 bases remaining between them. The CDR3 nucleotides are TGTGCCATCCGAGAGGGCACCCGGTGGAACTACGAGCAGTACTTC. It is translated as CAIREGTRWNYEQYF.

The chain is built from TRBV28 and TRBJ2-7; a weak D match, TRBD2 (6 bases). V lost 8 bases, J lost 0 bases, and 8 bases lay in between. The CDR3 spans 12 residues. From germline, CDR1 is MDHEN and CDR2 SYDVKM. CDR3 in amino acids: CASVAASYEQYF. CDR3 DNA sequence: TGTGCCAGCGTAGCGGCCTCCTACGAGCAGTACTTC.

The DNA of the CDR3 is TGTGCCAGCAGTTCAGGGTTGGCGAACACTGAAGCTTTCTTT. Translation: CASSSGLANTEAFF. The chain couples TRBV11-3 to TRBJ1-1; maybe TRBD1 (5 bases). Germline CDR1 is SGHNT and CDR2 is YENEEA. Trimming stripped 6 bases from V and 1 base from J, with 12 bases between. CDR3 length: 14 amino acids.

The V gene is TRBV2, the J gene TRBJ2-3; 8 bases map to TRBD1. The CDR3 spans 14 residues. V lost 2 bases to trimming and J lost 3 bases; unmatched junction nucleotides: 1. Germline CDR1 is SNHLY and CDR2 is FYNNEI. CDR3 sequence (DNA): TGTGCCAGCAGTGAAAGACAGGGGACAGATACGCAGTATTTT. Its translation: CASSERQGTDTQYF.

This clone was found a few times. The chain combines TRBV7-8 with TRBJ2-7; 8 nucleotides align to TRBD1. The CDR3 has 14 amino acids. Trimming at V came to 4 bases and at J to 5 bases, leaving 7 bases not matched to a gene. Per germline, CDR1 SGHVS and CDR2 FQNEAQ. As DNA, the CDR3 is TGTGCCAGCAGCTCGAGGACAGGGCGTGACGAGCAGTACTTC. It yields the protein CASSSRTGRDEQYF.

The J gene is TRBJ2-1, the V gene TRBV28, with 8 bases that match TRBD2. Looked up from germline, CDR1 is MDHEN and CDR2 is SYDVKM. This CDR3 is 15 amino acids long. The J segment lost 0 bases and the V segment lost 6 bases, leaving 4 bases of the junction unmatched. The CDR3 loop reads CASRHGTSSYNEQFF. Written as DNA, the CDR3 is TGTGCCAGCAGACACGGGACTAGCTCCTACAATGAGCAGTTCTTC.

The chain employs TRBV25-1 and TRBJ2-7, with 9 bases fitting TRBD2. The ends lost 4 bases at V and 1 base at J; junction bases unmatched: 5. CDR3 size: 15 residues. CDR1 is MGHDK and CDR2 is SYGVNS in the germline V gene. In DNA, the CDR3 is TGTGCCAGCAGTGGGTGGCTAGCGGGGTCCTACGAGCAGTACTTC. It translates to CASSGWLAGSYEQYF.

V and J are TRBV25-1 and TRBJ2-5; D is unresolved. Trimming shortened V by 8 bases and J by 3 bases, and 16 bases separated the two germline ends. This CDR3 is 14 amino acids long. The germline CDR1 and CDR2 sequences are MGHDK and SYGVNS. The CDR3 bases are TGTGCCAGCGGATCACTGGGAAGGGAAGAGACCCAGTACTTC. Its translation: CASGSLGREETQYF.

CDR3: CASSLWGRDTQYF. The CDR3 coding sequence is TGTGCCAGCAGCTTGTGGGGAAGGGATACGCAGTATTTT. V usage is TRBV5-6 and J usage is TRBJ2-3; D not resolved. Per the germline V gene, CDR1 is SGHDT and CDR2 is YYEEEE. The CDR3 is 13 residues long. V lost 1 base to trimming and J lost 6 bases, with 9 bases between them. Based on the CDR3 plus reference TRBV5-6 and TRBJ2-3, the full variable domain is DAGVTQSPTHLIKTRGQQVTLRCSPKSGHDTVSWYQQALGQGPQFIFQYYEEEERQRGNFPDRFSGHQFPNYSSELNVNALLLGDSALYLCASSLWGRDTQYFGPGTRLTVL.

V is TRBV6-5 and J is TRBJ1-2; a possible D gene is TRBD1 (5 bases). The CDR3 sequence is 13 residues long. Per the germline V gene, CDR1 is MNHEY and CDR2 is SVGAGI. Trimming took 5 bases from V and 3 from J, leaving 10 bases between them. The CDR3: CASSEGADYGYTF. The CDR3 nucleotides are TGTGCCAGCAGTGAAGGGGCTGACTATGGCTACACCTTC.

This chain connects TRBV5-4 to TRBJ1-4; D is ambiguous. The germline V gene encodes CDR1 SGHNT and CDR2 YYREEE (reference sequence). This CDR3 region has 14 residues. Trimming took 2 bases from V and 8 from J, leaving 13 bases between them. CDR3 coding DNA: TGTGCCAGCAGCTTCCAGAAGGGAGACGAAAAACTGTTTTTT. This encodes CASSFQKGDEKLFF.

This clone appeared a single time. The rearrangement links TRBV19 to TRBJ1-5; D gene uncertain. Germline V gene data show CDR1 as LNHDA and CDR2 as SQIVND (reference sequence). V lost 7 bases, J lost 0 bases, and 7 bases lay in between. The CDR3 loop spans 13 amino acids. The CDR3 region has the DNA TGTGCCAGTAATACACTTAGCAATCAGCCCCAGCATTTT. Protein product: CASNTLSNQPQHF.